One sample yielded the 27 T cell receptor beta chains listed below, sequenced in a study of blood T cell repertoires in COVID-19. The assay was immunoSEQ multiplex PCR, and TCRdb's table has in-frame clones only and misses some. The table lists 210,000 or so clones, roughly 80% of them singletons. The specimen was peripheral blood. Receptors originate from a woman of 80 years or more with acute or convalescent COVID-19.

The CDR3 is CASSQQFATNEKLFF. The CDR3 coding sequence is TGTGCCAGCAGCCAACAGTTTGCAACTAATGAAAAACTGTTTTTT. The genes are TRBV7-8 and TRBJ1-4; D not resolved. This CDR3 has 15 residues. Germline CDR1 SGHVS, CDR2 FQNEAQ. V lost 5 bases and J lost 0, with 10 bases in between.

V gene TRBV6-2 or TRBV6-3 combines with J gene TRBJ2-1; 11 bases match TRBD2. V was clipped by 5 bases and J by 4 bases; unmatched bases: 4. CDR3 length: 15 amino acids. Germline CDR1 MNHEY, CDR2 SVGEGT. The CDR3 loop is CASSKTSGRYNEQFF. DNA of the CDR3: TGTGCCAGCAGTAAAACTAGCGGGAGATACAATGAGCAGTTCTTC.

The chain links TRBV6-6 to TRBJ2-2, with 10 bases that match TRBD2. After removal of 8 bases from V and 2 bases from J, the junction contained 8 bases not matched to a gene. The CDR3 spans 16 residues. The germline CDR1 and CDR2 sequences are MNHNY and SVGAGI (reference sequence). CDR3: CASGGLAEVNTGELFF. CDR3 coding DNA: TGTGCCAGCGGAGGACTAGCGGAAGTAAACACCGGGGAGCTGTTTTTT.

This clone was counted a few times. This chain connects TRBV30 to TRBJ2-1, with D maybe TRBD2 (5 bases). Between the trimmed V and J ends, which lost 7 bases and 3 bases, there was a span of 13 bases. The CDR3 contains 13 residues. The germline CDR1 and CDR2 sequences are GTSNPN and SVGIG (reference sequence). CDR3 loop: CASLEGRYNEQFF. Here the CDR3 DNA reads TGTGCCTCCCTAGAGGGCCGCTACAATGAGCAGTTCTTC.

The chain is built from TRBV30 and TRBJ1-5; no definite D call. V shed 0 bases and J shed 7 bases, with 10 bases lying between them. The CDR3 consists of 13 residues. The germline CDR1 and CDR2 sequences are GTSNPN and SVGIG (reference sequence). The CDR3 nucleotides read TGTGCCTGGAGTGTACGAGGTGACCAGCCCCAGCATTTT. It codes for CAWSVRGDQPQHF.

The chain combines TRBV6-5 with TRBJ2-1, with 11 bases matching TRBD2. The germline CDR1 and CDR2 sequences are MNHEY and SVGAGI. The CDR3 is made up of 14 amino acids. After removal of 2 bases from V and 10 bases from J, the junction contained 4 bases not matched to a gene. The CDR3 reads CASSYASGRWEQFF. CDR3 DNA: TGTGCCAGCAGTTACGCTAGCGGGAGGTGGGAGCAGTTCTTC.

The chain employs TRBV3-1 (or the pseudogene TRBV3-2) and TRBJ2-7; a possible D gene is TRBD2 (5 bases). The CDR3 has 16 residues. Germline V gene lookup returns CDR1 LGHDT and CDR2 YNNKEL (reference sequence). V was pared by 0 bases and J by 2 bases, with 14 bases between. The CDR3 bases are TGTGCCAGCAGCCAAGAGGCCGGGAACAGACCCTACGAGCAGTACTTC. This gives the protein CASSQEAGNRPYEQYF.

V gene TRBV11-2 combines with J gene TRBJ2-1; D is uncertain. Trimming left V 5 bases short and J 1 base short, with 12 bases between. This CDR3 spans 15 amino acids. Per the germline V gene, CDR1 is SGHAT and CDR2 is FQNNGV. CDR3 bases: TGTGCCAGCAGCGCCCCCAGTCCTTCCTACAATGAGCAGTTCTTC. Protein product: CASSAPSPSYNEQFF.

The genes are TRBV9 and TRBJ1-3; the match to TRBD1 covers 8 bases. CDR1 and CDR2 from the germline V gene are SGDLS and YYNGEE. J gave up 4 bases and V 4 bases, and 7 bases lay outside the gene matches. The CDR3 is 15 residues long. The CDR3 protein is CASSPETGVGNTIYF. CDR3 bases: TGTGCCAGCAGCCCAGAGACAGGGGTCGGAAACACCATATATTTT. The full variable domain, completed using reference TRBV9 and TRBJ1-3, is DSGVTQTPKHLITATGQRVTLRCSPRSGDLSVYWYQQSLDQGLQFLIQYYNGEERAKGNILERFSAQQFPDLHSELNLSSLELGDSALYFCASSPETGVGNTIYFGEGSWLTVV.

This clone came up a few times. The chain joins TRBV7-3 to TRBJ2-7, with D tentatively TRBD2 (7 bases). The germline V and J ends were trimmed by 5 bases and 4 bases, with 24 bases remaining between them. The CDR3 spans 17 residues. From germline, CDR1 is SGHTA and CDR2 FQGTGA. Written as DNA, the CDR3 is TGTGCCAGCAGCCCCCAGGGAGGGGGACTTAACCAGTACGAGCAGTACTTC. Its translation: CASSPQGGGLNQYEQYF.

This clone was counted once. The rearrangement links TRBV7-9 to TRBJ1-1; D possibly corresponds to TRBD1 (6 bases). V was pared by 7 bases and J by 6 bases, with 21 bases between. Per the germline V gene, CDR1 is SEHNR and CDR2 is FQNEAQ (reference sequence). The CDR3 runs to 15 residues. CDR3 DNA sequence: TGTGCCAGCACCCCGAGGGGAGGGGGAGCGGCTGAAGCTTTCTTT. This gives the protein CASTPRGGGAAEAFF.

The chain is built from TRBV6-5 and TRBJ2-3, with D perhaps TRBD1 (5 bases). The germline V gene encodes CDR1 MNHEY and CDR2 SVGAGI. The CDR3 has 14 amino acids. Trimming pared 11 bases from V and 2 bases from J, leaving 17 bases between. In DNA form, the CDR3 reads TGTGCCTCAGGGATGGAGAACCCCACAGATACGCAGTATTTT. Translating it yields CASGMENPTDTQYF.

The chain combines TRBV15 with TRBJ2-7; TRBD2 matches 10 bases. This CDR3 contains 16 residues. With 5 bases clipped from V and 6 bases from J, the junction kept 13 bases outside the gene matches. CDR1 is LNHNV, CDR2 YYDKDF, per germline (reference sequence). The CDR3: CATSPSGSSGSSEQYF. The DNA of the CDR3 is TGTGCCACCAGCCCGAGTGGGTCTAGCGGGAGCAGCGAGCAGTACTTC.

This clone was observed a handful of times. The chain carries TRBV5-5 and TRBJ2-5; 11 bases map to TRBD2. Per germline, CDR1 SGHKS and CDR2 YYEKEE (reference sequence). The CDR3 totals 18 residues. Germline trimming cut 0 bases from V and 2 bases from J; bases unmatched to any gene: 9. The CDR3, as DNA: TGTGCCAGCAGCTTGGAAACTAGCGGGAGTCCCCTACAAGAGACCCAGTACTTC. Amino acids: CASSLETSGSPLQETQYF.

The chain is built from TRBV6-6 and TRBJ1-1, with D possibly TRBD1 on 6 matching bases. Germline CDR1 reads MNHNY; CDR2 reads SVGAGI (reference sequence). The CDR3 runs to 13 residues. Trimming shortened V by 6 bases and J by 1 base, and 9 bases separated the two germline ends. DNA for the CDR3: TGTGCCAGCAGCCGGACAGAGAACACTGAAGCTTTCTTT. As protein: CASSRTENTEAFF.

The chain carries TRBV11-2 and TRBJ2-7; TRBD2 might be the D (6 bases). Trimming removed 4 bases at V and 1 base at J, with 17 bases between. The germline CDR1 and CDR2 sequences are SGHAT and FQNNGV. CDR3 length equals 16 residues. CDR3 coding DNA: TGTGCCAGCAGCTACCCCTTCGGGGGTGCATCCTACGAGCAGTACTTC. This sequence encodes CASSYPFGGASYEQYF.

The V gene is TRBV28, the J gene TRBJ2-1, with 7 bases identical to TRBD1. Germline trimming cut 4 bases from V and 6 bases from J; bases unmatched to any gene: 6. In germline, CDR1 is MDHEN, CDR2 SYDVKM. The CDR3 covers 14 residues. The CDR3: CASSSGTAFNEQFF. The CDR3 DNA reads as TGTGCCAGCAGTTCCGGGACAGCGTTCAATGAGCAGTTCTTC.

CDR3 nucleotides: TGTGCCAGCAGTTTAACAGGGCAGGCTGAAGCTTTCTTT. It encodes CASSLTGQAEAFF. This sequence joins TRBV12-3 or TRBV12-4 and TRBJ1-1; D is possibly TRBD1 (6 bases). CDR3 size: 13 residues. Trimming removed 2 bases from V and 6 bases from J, with 10 bases in between.

The V and J genes are TRBV28 and TRBJ2-4; 9 nucleotides match TRBD1. V gave up 6 bases and J gave up 9 bases; unmatched junction bases: 9. CDR3 length: 14 amino acids. Germline V gene data show CDR1 as MDHEN and CDR2 as SYDVKM. Here the CDR3 DNA reads TGTGCCAGCAGACTAAACAGGGGGCTGGGCATTCAGTACTTC. Protein product: CASRLNRGLGIQYF.

CDR3 bases: TGCGCCAGCAGCCAAGCCTATTCGAACTACGAGCAGTACTTC. Translation: CASSQAYSNYEQYF. The V gene is TRBV4-1, the J gene TRBJ2-7, with D uncertain. V was clipped by 1 base and J by 3 bases, with 10 bases between them. Germline loops: CDR1 MGHRA, CDR2 YSYEKL. The CDR3 totals 14 residues.

This chain's CDR3 is CSASPSLAALYEQYF. The CDR3 coding sequence is TGCAGTGCTAGTCCGTCGCTAGCCGCTTTGTACGAGCAGTACTTC. V and J are TRBV20-1 and TRBJ2-7, with D tentatively TRBD2 (5 bases). Trimming left V 3 bases short and J 4 bases short, with 19 bases between. There are 15 residues in the CDR3. The germline V gene has CDR1 DFQATT and CDR2 SNEGSKA (reference sequence).

This rearrangement joins TRBV19 to TRBJ2-5; 8 nucleotides line up with TRBD1. V dropped 3 bases and J dropped 5; count of bases not matched to a gene: 5. Per germline, CDR1 LNHDA and CDR2 SQIVND (reference sequence). The CDR3 extends over 14 amino acids. CDR3 sequence reads: CASSMQGAWETQYF. The CDR3 DNA reads TGTGCCAGTAGTATGCAGGGGGCGTGGGAGACCCAGTACTTC.

This clone came up once. This chain links TRBV5-1 with TRBJ2-7; D unclear. Germline values: CDR1 SGHRS, CDR2 YFSETQ. The CDR3 is made up of 15 amino acids. V lost 0 bases and J lost 6, with 16 bases in between. The CDR3 reads CASSLGAVSTAEQYF. The CDR3 DNA sequence: TGCGCCAGCAGCTTGGGGGCTGTATCCACCGCCGAGCAGTACTTC.

V and J are TRBV6-2 or TRBV6-3 and TRBJ2-7; possibly TRBD1 for D (6 bases). In germline, CDR1 is MNHEY, CDR2 SVGEGT. V lost 0 bases and J lost 5, with 14 bases in between. CDR3 length: 15 amino acids. CDR3 sequence (DNA): TGTGCCAGCAGTTACTCGAGGCAGGGGCTCAACGAGCAGTACTTC. Encoded protein: CASSYSRQGLNEQYF.

This chain uses TRBV9 with TRBJ1-2, with D possibly matching TRBD1 (6 bases). The CDR3 spans 13 residues. V lost 0 bases, J lost 8 bases, and 11 bases lay in between. The germline V gene encodes CDR1 SGDLS and CDR2 YYNGEE. In nucleotides, the CDR3 is TGTGCCAGCAGCGTAGTCCAGGGGTCGGGCTACACCTTC. This codes for CASSVVQGSGYTF.

The rearrangement joins TRBV6-5 to TRBJ2-5, with 11 bases fitting TRBD2. The germline CDR1 and CDR2 sequences are MNHEY and SVGAGI. The CDR3 is made up of 16 amino acids. V shed 0 bases and J 2 bases; nucleotides not matched to a gene: 2. The CDR3 loop is CASSYSTSGTQETQYF. DNA of the CDR3: TGTGCCAGCAGTTACTCGACTAGCGGGACTCAAGAGACCCAGTACTTC.

This clone occurred many times. This chain joins TRBV10-1 and TRBJ1-1; D might be TRBD1 (6 bases). With 8 bases removed from V and 10 bases from J, the gap between germline ends came to 14 bases. Per germline, CDR1 WNHNN and CDR2 SYGVQD (reference sequence). This CDR3 contains 11 residues. The CDR3 bases are TGCGCCAGCCCTCAGGGGAATTTAGCTTTCTTT. Its protein product is CASPQGNLAFF.